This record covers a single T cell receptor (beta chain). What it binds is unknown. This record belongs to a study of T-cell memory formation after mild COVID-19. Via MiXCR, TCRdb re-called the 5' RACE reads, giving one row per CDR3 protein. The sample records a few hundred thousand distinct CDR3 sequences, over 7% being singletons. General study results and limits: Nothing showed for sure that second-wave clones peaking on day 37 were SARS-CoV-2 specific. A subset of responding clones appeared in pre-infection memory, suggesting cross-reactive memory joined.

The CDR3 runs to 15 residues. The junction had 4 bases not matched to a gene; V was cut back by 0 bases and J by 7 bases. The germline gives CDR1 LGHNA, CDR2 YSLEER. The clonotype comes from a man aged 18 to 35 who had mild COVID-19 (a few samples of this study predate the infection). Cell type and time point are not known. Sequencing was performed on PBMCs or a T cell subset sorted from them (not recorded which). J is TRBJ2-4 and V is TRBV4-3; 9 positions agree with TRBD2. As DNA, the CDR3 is TGCGCCAGCAGCCAAGAATGGGCGGGGGGGAACATTCAGTACTTC. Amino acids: CASSQEWAGGNIQYF.